Below, one TCR beta chain is given with its context. Its recognized antigen is unknown. No base quality values were provided; no much bigger clone lies one nucleotide off. CDR1 LGHNA and CDR2 YSLEER are derived from the germline V gene. Counted from cysteine to phenylalanine, this CDR3 has 12 amino acids. Only the CDR3 DNA is retained, 36 bases long and in frame from the first base. The trim is 3 bases for V and 6 bases for J, with a gap of 9 bases between the germline ends. The sample comes from a study of shared T cell receptors in the human thymus (dated by TCRdb to the early 2020s). Context from the whole study: The study examined how self-reactive, shared T-cell receptor alpha chains are generated in the human thymus.

Library creation used the immunoSEQ multiplex PCR assay. This immuneACCESS table, as held by TCRdb, lists in-frame sequences with V and J called but not all clones. Of the missing ones, under half trace to an unresolved V gene in checked studies; the others have no known cause. The sample profile shows hundreds of thousands of clones; more than 70% of them were found once. About 0.0094% of the sample rests with the top ten. The data also belong to a second study, concerning human thymus T cells. The second study's paper adds: Donors were immunologically healthy infants undergoing open corrective cardiac surgery for congenital heart defects in Finland. The thymus tissue came from surgical resects taken out during corrective cardiac surgery. V and J gene segment usage appeared biased in both thymic and peripheral blood repertoires. The related research found that thymic TCR repertoires overlapped highly between unrelated individuals. The study described the TCR alpha and beta repertoires in under ten infant thymus samples and four matching peripheral blood samples. Donor ages ranged from roughly 7 to 244 days, and the cohort comprised about 6 male and a couple of female infants. After being mechanically released from the tissue, thymocytes were kept at -70 degrees C in pellets of roughly 10-30 million cells. Genomic DNA was extracted from frozen cell pellets with a QIAsymphony instrument. Using the immunoSEQ multiplex PCR assay, the TCRB and TCRAD loci were amplified from a standardized quantity of quality-controlled genomic DNA. The amplicons spanned the V(D)J region and were long enough to cover the CDR3 and allow V and J genes to be identified. The amplicons were sequenced on an Illumina platform via the commercial immunoSEQ service. Primer bias and sequencing errors were corrected as previously described, and TCRAD and TCRB were defined on the basis of the IMGT database. immunoSEQ Analyzer 3.0 and VDJTools were used for repertoire analysis, which covered basic statistics, V/J segment usage, diversity estimates, rarefaction and pairwise overlap. Diversity was estimated with Chao1, ChaoE, Efron-Thisted, Shannon and inverse Simpson indices, and also on datasets down-sampled to the smallest sample. Repertoire overlap was assessed by strict matching of CDR3 nucleotide sequence, V gene and J gene, and clustering was done by Jaccard-based multidimensional scaling. On average, roughly 800,000 unique TCRB clonotypes were obtained from thymus samples, compared with about 84,000 from blood samples.

The chain employs TRBV4-3 and TRBJ2-7; the D gene is possibly TRBD2, with 6 bases matching. This TCR derives from a boy in the first two years of life with a congenital heart defect. Donor details come from another sample of the same person, matched by shared clones. Sequencing was done on a sample of thymocytes. The sequenced DNA is TGCGCCAGCAGCCATGAGACTAGCGAGCAGTACTTC. Its translation is CASSHETSEQYF.